The T cell receptor beta chain described here comes from a study of identical twins. The sample holds many counts of this clonotype. The CDR3 has 14 residues. Germline-derived CDR1 and CDR2 are SQVTM and ANQGSEA. The V gene lost 7 bases and the J gene lost 3 bases, with 19 bases spanning the gap. MiXCR, run by TCRdb on the 5' RACE reads, gives a single entry per CDR3 protein. The sample holds 510,000 or so distinct CDR3 sequences, around 15% seen once. These same data were also listed under a study on yellow fever vaccine responses in identical twins.

The chain links TRBV29-1 to TRBJ2-7, with D possibly TRBD2 on 5 matching bases. The sequence derives from a woman aged 18-29 years in good health. Source material: CD4+ T cells sorted from blood. The CDR3 spells CSARVTTDGYEQYF. CDR3 DNA sequence: TGCAGCGCGCGGGTGACAACCGACGGCTACGAGCAGTACTTC.